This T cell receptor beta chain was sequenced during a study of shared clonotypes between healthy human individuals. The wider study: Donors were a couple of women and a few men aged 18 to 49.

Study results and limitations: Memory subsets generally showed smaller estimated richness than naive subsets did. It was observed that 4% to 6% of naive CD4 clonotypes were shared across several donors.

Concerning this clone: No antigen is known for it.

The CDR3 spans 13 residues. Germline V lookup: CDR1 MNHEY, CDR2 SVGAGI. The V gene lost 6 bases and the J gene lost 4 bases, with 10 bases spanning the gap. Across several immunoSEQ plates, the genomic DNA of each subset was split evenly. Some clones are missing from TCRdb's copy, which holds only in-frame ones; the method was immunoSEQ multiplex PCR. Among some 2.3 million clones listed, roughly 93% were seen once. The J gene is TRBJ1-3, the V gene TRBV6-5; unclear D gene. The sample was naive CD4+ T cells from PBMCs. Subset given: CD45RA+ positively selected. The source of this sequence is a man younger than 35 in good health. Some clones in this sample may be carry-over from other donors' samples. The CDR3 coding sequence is TGTGCCAGCAGACAAGTAGGGGGAAACACCATATATTTT. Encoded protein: CASRQVGGNTIYF.